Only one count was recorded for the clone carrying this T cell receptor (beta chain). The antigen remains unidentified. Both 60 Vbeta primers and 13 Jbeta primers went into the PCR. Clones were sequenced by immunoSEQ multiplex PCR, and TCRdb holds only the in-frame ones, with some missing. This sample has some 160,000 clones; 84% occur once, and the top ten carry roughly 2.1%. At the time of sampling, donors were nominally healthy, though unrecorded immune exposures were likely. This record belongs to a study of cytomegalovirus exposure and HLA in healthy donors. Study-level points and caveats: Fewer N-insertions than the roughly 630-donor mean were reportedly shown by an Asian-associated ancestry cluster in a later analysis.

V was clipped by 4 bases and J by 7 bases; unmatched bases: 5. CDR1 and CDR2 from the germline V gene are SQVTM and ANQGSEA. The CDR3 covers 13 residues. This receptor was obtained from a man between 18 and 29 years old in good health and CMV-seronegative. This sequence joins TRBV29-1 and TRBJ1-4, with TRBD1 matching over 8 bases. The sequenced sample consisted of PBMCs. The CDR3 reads CSVVRQGTEKLFF. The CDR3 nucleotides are TGCAGCGTTGTTCGACAGGGGACTGAAAAACTGTTTTTT.